This is a list of T cell receptor beta chains from one sample in a study of blood T cell repertoires in COVID-19. Assay used: immunoSEQ multiplex PCR; TCRdb lists only in-frame clones, some missing. In the table there are fewer than 250,000 clones, more than 80% of which are singletons. Source material: PBMCs or T cells enriched from blood (not recorded which). The receptors come from a middle-aged man who had been exposed to COVID-19. Both conserved end residues are part of each CDR3. Each record gives: clone size, D gene, J gene, V gene, CDR3 protein, CDR3 DNA. The D gene is left open where the match is weak. Clone size, where shown, is once, few, many, or a class for clones that have expanded.

.	TRBD1	TRBJ1-6	TRBV2	CASRVDRGNSPLHF	TGTGCCAGCAGGGTTGACAGGGGCAATTCACCCCTCCACTTT
.	.	TRBJ1-5	TRBV30	CAWSGGTQKGQPQHF	TGTGCCTGGAGTGGTGGGACTCAAAAGGGGCAGCCCCAGCATTTT
.	.	TRBJ1-2	TRBV21-1	CASNVDRGRPGGYTF	TGTGCCAGCAACGTAGACAGGGGGCGCCCAGGAGGCTACACCTTC
.	TRBD1	TRBJ2-5	TRBV28	CASSVRPGQGTGTQYF	TGTGCCAGCAGTGTCCGTCCCGGACAGGGGACTGGGACCCAGTACTTC
.	TRBD1	TRBJ2-2	TRBV7-9	CASSAPRTGNTGELFF	TGTGCCAGCAGCGCCCCCCGGACAGGGAACACCGGGGAGCTGTTTTTT
.	TRBD1	TRBJ1-2	TRBV12-5	CASGLTAVGRGRLNYGYTF	TGTGCTAGTGGCCTGACAGCGGTGGGCAGGGGGCGCCTTAACTATGGCTACACCTTC
.	.	TRBJ1-1	TRBV11-2	CASSHRGGNTEAFF	TGTGCCAGCAGCCACAGAGGGGGGAACACTGAAGCTTTCTTT
.	.	TRBJ2-4	TRBV19	CASSIVPPGGAKNIQYF	TGTGCCAGTAGTATAGTCCCCCCCGGCGGAGCCAAAAACATTCAGTACTTC
.	.	TRBJ1-3	TRBV5-1	CASGDSSSGNTIYF	TGCGCCAGCGGCGACAGCAGCTCTGGAAACACCATATATTTT
.	TRBD1	TRBJ1-6	TRBV30	CAWGDRGRSPLHF	TGTGCCTGGGGGGACAGGGGACGATCACCCCTCCACTTT
.	TRBD1	TRBJ1-2	TRBV2	CASRRGTGLFGYTF	TGTGCCAGCAGAAGGGGGACAGGGCTCTTTGGCTACACCTTC
.	.	TRBJ1-6	TRBV6-5	CASSRHNGNSPLHF	TGTGCCAGCAGCAGACACAACGGCAATTCACCCCTCCACTTT
.	TRBD1	TRBJ2-3	TRBV10-3	CAISLLPDRGSDTQYF	TGTGCCATCAGTCTACTCCCCGACAGGGGCTCAGATACGCAGTATTTT
.	.	TRBJ1-1	TRBV15	CATSRGNHREAFF	TGTGCCACCAGCAGAGGGAATCACAGAGAGGCTTTCTTT
.	.	TRBJ1-1	TRBV29-1	CSVENTGLYTEAFF	TGCAGCGTTGAAAACACAGGGCTCTACACTGAAGCTTTCTTT
.	TRBD1	TRBJ1-1	TRBV12-3/TRBV12-4	CASIPGRGLAFF	TGTGCCAGCATCCCCGGCAGGGGGCTCGCTTTCTTT
.	TRBD1	TRBJ1-2	TRBV7-8	CASSRRDRVYGYTF	TGTGCCAGCAGCCGGCGGGACAGGGTCTATGGCTACACCTTC
.	TRBD2	TRBJ2-3	TRBV24-1	CATSNPSGSADTQYF	TGTGCCACCAGTAACCCTAGCGGGAGCGCAGATACGCAGTATTTT
.	.	TRBJ1-5	TRBV6-5	CASSYSAGPGDQPQHF	TGTGCCAGCAGTTATTCTGCGGGGCCCGGGGATCAGCCCCAGCATTTT
.	.	TRBJ1-3	TRBV5-1	CASSLEPSSSGNTIYF	TGCGCCAGCAGCTTGGAACCGTCGAGCTCTGGAAACACCATATATTTT
.	TRBD1	TRBJ1-1	TRBV3-1/TRBV3-2	CASSRRDRGPTEAFF	TGTGCCAGCAGCCGCCGGGACAGGGGGCCAACTGAAGCTTTCTTT
.	TRBD1	TRBJ2-2	TRBV5-1	CASSLLGQGPGELFF	TGCGCCAGCAGCTTGCTCGGACAGGGCCCCGGGGAGCTGTTTTTT
.	.	TRBJ2-7	TRBV21-1	CASSSRDRGRPQDVRVEYF	TGTGCCAGCAGCTCCCGGGACAGGGGGCGCCCCCAGGATGTTCGGGTTGAGTACTTC
.	.	TRBJ1-4	TRBV29-1	CSVEVPRGVGTNEKLFF	TGCAGCGTTGAAGTTCCCCGGGGGGTAGGAACTAATGAAAAACTGTTTTTT
.	.	TRBJ1-2	TRBV7-9	CASSRLGMDYGYTF	TGTGCCAGCAGCCGACTGGGTATGGACTATGGCTACACCTTC
.	TRBD2	TRBJ2-1	TRBV12-3/TRBV12-4	CASRPGGLYEQFF	TGTGCCAGCAGGCCGGGGGGGCTGTATGAGCAGTTCTTC
.	TRBD1	TRBJ2-2	TRBV7-3	CASSLGWDRVPGELFF	TGTGCCAGCAGCTTAGGATGGGACAGGGTCCCCGGGGAGCTGTTTTTT
.	.	TRBJ2-7	TRBV2	CASSEDGPRNEQYF	TGTGCCAGCAGTGAAGATGGGCCCCGTAACGAGCAGTACTTC
.	.	TRBJ1-5	TRBV28	CASNLGGRDNQPQHF	TGTGCCAGCAACTTGGGGGGGCGAGACAATCAGCCCCAGCATTTT
.	.	TRBJ1-2	TRBV11-2	CASSLAEVFGYTF	TGTGCCAGCAGCTTAGCCGAGGTGTTTGGCTACACCTTC
once	.	TRBJ2-5	TRBV5-1	CASSLDVPTRTETGETQYF	TGCGCCAGCAGCTTGGATGTGCCTACCCGGACAGAGACGGGGGAGACCCAGTACTTC
once	.	TRBJ1-3	TRBV7-6	CASSLNGDSGNTIYF	TGTGCCAGCAGCTTAAACGGGGACTCTGGAAACACCATATATTTT
.	TRBD2	TRBJ2-2	TRBV10-2	CAGRKGGRAYTGELFF	TGCGCCGGTCGGAAAGGCGGGAGGGCCTATACCGGGGAGCTGTTTTTT
.	.	TRBJ2-3	TRBV5-1	CASRGGVRVALDTQYF	TGCGCCAGCAGAGGGGGGGTAAGGGTGGCATTGGATACGCAGTATTTT
.	TRBD2	TRBJ2-2	TRBV5-1	CATSVTGGHTGELFF	TGCGCCACCTCCGTGACGGGGGGACACACCGGGGAGCTGTTTTTT
.	TRBD1	TRBJ1-3	TRBV18	CASSPLGQNSGNTIYF	TGTGCCAGCTCACCGCTGGGACAGAACTCTGGAAACACCATATATTTT
.	TRBD1	TRBJ2-3	TRBV5-1	CASSPGTGRTDTQYF	TGCGCCAGCAGCCCAGGGACAGGGCGCACAGATACGCAGTATTTT
.	.	TRBJ1-5	TRBV28	CASSLGGGWTVYSNQPQHF	TGTGCCAGCAGTTTAGGGGGGGGTTGGACAGTTTATAGCAATCAGCCCCAGCATTTT
.	TRBD1	TRBJ2-5	TRBV5-4	CASSHGTDQETQYF	TGTGCCAGCAGCCACGGGACAGATCAAGAGACCCAGTACTTC
.	TRBD1	TRBJ1-1	TRBV11-3	CASSSSGQGYTEAFF	TGTGCCAGCAGCTCCTCCGGACAGGGATACACTGAAGCTTTCTTT
.	.	TRBJ2-4	TRBV27	CASSVQQGTDIQYF	TGTGCCAGCAGTGTACAACAGGGAACGGACATTCAGTACTTC
.	.	TRBJ2-1	TRBV5-1	CASSLVPGVNEQFF	TGCGCCAGCAGCTTGGTTCCGGGAGTTAATGAGCAGTTCTTC
.	TRBD1	TRBJ1-5	TRBV28	CASSSPGQGYQPQHF	TGTGCCAGCAGTTCACCGGGACAGGGATATCAGCCCCAGCATTTT
.	.	TRBJ2-7	TRBV5-4	CASSPDGSSYEQYF	TGTGCCAGCAGCCCCGACGGGAGCTCCTACGAGCAGTACTTC
.	TRBD2	TRBJ2-1	TRBV20-1	CSASVVAGAYNEQFF	TGCAGTGCTAGTGTCGTCGCGGGAGCCTACAATGAGCAGTTCTTC
.	.	TRBJ1-5	TRBV15	CATSRDGGGSSQHF	TGTGCCACCAGCAGAGATGGCGGCGGATCATCACAGCATTTT
.	TRBD1	TRBJ1-2	TRBV4-2	CASSRADRDHRYGYTF	TGTGCCAGCAGCCGAGCTGACAGGGATCATCGCTATGGCTACACCTTC
.	.	TRBJ1-1	TRBV15	CATSRGGSNTEAFF	TGTGCCACCAGCAGAGGAGGTAGCAACACTGAAGCTTTCTTT
.	.	TRBJ2-2	TRBV5-6	CASFLYRDSITGELFF	TGTGCCAGCTTTCTATACCGGGACTCGATCACCGGGGAGCTGTTTTTT
.	.	TRBJ2-2	TRBV11-3	CASSPRESLGELFF	TGTGCCAGCAGCCCCCGAGAAAGTCTGGGGGAGCTGTTTTTT
.	TRBD1	TRBJ1-2	TRBV25-1	CASRRDSYGYTF	TGTGCCAGCCGTAGGGACAGCTATGGCTACACCTTC
.	.	TRBJ2-2	TRBV10-3	CAISNLQGLAVTGELFF	TGTGCCATCAGTAACCTCCAGGGGCTAGCTGTCACCGGGGAGCTGTTTTTT
.	TRBD2	TRBJ2-2	TRBV5-1	CASSPSGRGTGELFF	TGCGCCAGCAGCCCTAGCGGGAGAGGTACCGGGGAGCTGTTTTTT
.	.	TRBJ2-2	TRBV5-1	CASRSTGLNTGELFF	TGCGCCAGTCGCAGTACAGGGCTGAACACCGGGGAGCTGTTTTTT